Shown below are 28 T cell receptor beta chains from a single sample sequenced in a study of T cell repertoires in cytomegalovirus infection. TCRdb reanalysed the reads using MiXCR and keeps one entry per CDR3 protein. The sample shows about 920,000 distinct CDR3 sequences, 31% of them seen only once. Antigens of these TCRs are unknown. The input for sequencing was cultured CD8+ T cells from PBMCs, taken from culture after CMV antigen stimulation. The receptors stem from a human donor in good health (CMV status not recorded). Some clones in this sample may be carry-over from other donors' samples.

This clonotype was seen only once. The V gene is TRBV24-1, the J gene TRBJ2-2, with unresolved D. The CDR3 has 13 amino acids. Germline CDR1 is KGHDR and CDR2 is SFDVKD. V dropped 4 bases and J dropped 10 bases, with 12 bases sitting between them. This chain's CDR3 is CATSDLEFSELFF. The CDR3 DNA is TGTGCCACCAGTGACCTGGAATTTTCGGAGCTGTTTTTT.

J is TRBJ1-6 and V is TRBV4-3; possible D gene TRBD1, 5 bases. This CDR3 comprises 15 residues. The ends were cut back, 1 base at V and 5 bases at J, with 9 bases in the middle. Germline V lookup: CDR1 LGHNA, CDR2 YSLEER. CDR3 sequence (DNA): TGCGCCAGCAGCCAAGGGCTCAGGGATAATTCACCCCTCCACTTT. It codes for CASSQGLRDNSPLHF.

This clonotype was detected many times. This chain uses TRBV12-5 with TRBJ2-7; D gene uncertain. This CDR3 contains 12 residues. Germline V gene data show CDR1 as LGHNT and CDR2 as FRNRAP. V lost 6 bases and J lost 3, with 9 bases in between. The CDR3 coding sequence is TGTGCTAGTGGAATGATCCACTACGAGCAGTACTTC. Protein: CASGMIHYEQYF.

This clonotype was seen ten or more times. The chain is built from TRBV7-2 and TRBJ2-4, with 8 bases that match TRBD1. The length of the CDR3 is 19 residues. V lost 0 bases, J lost 0 bases, and 10 bases stayed unmatched. Germline values: CDR1 SGHTA, CDR2 FQGNSA. CDR3 amino acids: CASSLAYQGALLAKNIQYF. CDR3 coding DNA: TGTGCCAGCAGCTTAGCGTACCAGGGGGCCTTACTAGCCAAAAACATTCAGTACTTC.

This clonotype was counted many times. V gene TRBV19 combines with J gene TRBJ1-2; D is perhaps TRBD1 (5 bases). Germline V gene data show CDR1 as LNHDA and CDR2 as SQIVND (reference sequence). The CDR3 has 14 residues. V was shortened by 6 bases and J by 2 bases, with 13 bases between the two germline ends. The CDR3 loop reads CASSPGGRNYGYTF. The CDR3 DNA is TGTGCCAGTAGCCCCGGGGGAAGGAACTATGGCTACACCTTC.

This clonotype was picked up a small number of times. The chain links TRBV7-9 to TRBJ2-5; D not certain. The CDR3 length is 17 residues. Trimming shortened V by 4 bases and J by 3 bases, and 21 bases separated the two germline ends. Looked up from germline, CDR1 is SEHNR and CDR2 is FQNEAQ (reference sequence). CDR3 residues: CASSSSYRQIREETQYF. Here the CDR3 DNA reads TGTGCCAGCAGCTCTTCGTACCGACAAATTCGGGAAGAGACCCAGTACTTC.

This clonotype was detected many times. The chain employs TRBV27 and TRBJ2-7, with TRBD1 identical over 8 bases. The CDR3 loop spans 12 amino acids. Germline V gene sequence: CDR1 MNHEY, CDR2 SMNVEV (reference sequence). Losses at the gene ends were 9 bases for V and 6 bases for J; bases not matched to a gene: 7. CDR3 region: CARPPDRVEQYV. CDR3 nucleotides: TGTGCCAGACCACCGGACAGGGTCGAGCAGTACGTC.

The rearrangement links TRBV27 to TRBJ2-1, with unresolved D. The CDR3 is 16 residues long. Germline CDR1 reads MNHEY; CDR2 reads SMNVEV (reference sequence). Trimming shortened V by 3 bases and J by 5 bases, and 17 bases separated the two germline ends. The CDR3, as DNA: TGTGCCAGCAGTTTTATCGGCCAGAGGCATGACAATGAGCAGTTCTTC. Translation: CASSFIGQRHDNEQFF.

CDR3 nucleotide sequence: TGTGCCAGCAGCGTGAGTGCGGGGGACACAGATACGCAGTATTTT. Amino acid sequence: CASSVSAGDTDTQYF. V gene TRBV9 combines with J gene TRBJ2-3, with 7 bases matching TRBD2. CDR1 SGDLS and CDR2 YYNGEE come from the germline V gene. The CDR3 runs 15 residues. V shed 2 bases, J shed 2 bases, and the junction held 5 bases outside the gene matches.

This clonotype was detected only a few times. This chain links TRBV27 with TRBJ2-7, with D tentatively TRBD1 (6 bases). This CDR3 is 14 amino acids long. Looked up from germline, CDR1 is MNHEY and CDR2 is SMNVEV (reference sequence). V was pared by 3 bases and J by 5 bases, with 14 bases between. The CDR3 protein is CASSFFAGANEQYV. The CDR3 bases are TGTGCCAGCAGTTTCTTCGCAGGGGCCAACGAGCAGTACGTC.

This clonotype was counted a few times. The J gene is TRBJ1-5, the V gene TRBV6-6, with D uncertain. Trimming removed 4 bases from V and 1 base from J, with 17 bases in between. The CDR3 covers 17 residues. Germline V lookup: CDR1 MNHNY, CDR2 SVGAGI (reference sequence). The DNA of the CDR3 is TGTGCCAGCAGTTTCTCCGGGGTGGCTTCAAGCAATCAGCCCCAGCATTTT. Protein product: CASSFSGVASSNQPQHF.

This clonotype was counted a few times. The V and J genes are TRBV6-1 and TRBJ2-2; 8 bases align to TRBD1. This CDR3 region has 17 residues. The V gene's germline CDR1 is MNHNS and CDR2 SASEGT. Trimming took 2 bases from V and 5 from J; bases not matched to a gene: 10. CDR3 in DNA: TGTGCCAGCAGTGAAAGGACAGGGCGAGTGGGAACCGGGGAGCTGTTTTTT. Translation gives CASSERTGRVGTGELFF.

This clonotype was detected a few times. This chain uses TRBV28 with TRBJ1-2, with D unclear. Trimming cost V 2 bases and J 7 bases, with 26 bases left between them. The CDR3 is made up of 18 amino acids. The germline CDR1 and CDR2 sequences are MDHEN and SYDVKM. The CDR3 sequence is CASSLEGNPRLEAPGYTF. The CDR3 region has the DNA TGTGCCAGCAGTTTAGAGGGAAATCCGAGGTTAGAGGCCCCTGGCTACACCTTC.

The J gene is TRBJ1-1, the V gene TRBV25-1; perhaps TRBD1 as D (6 bases). The V and J ends lost 6 bases and 4 bases respectively, with 12 bases between them. The CDR3 consists of 13 residues. Germline V gene sequence: CDR1 MGHDK, CDR2 SYGVNS. CDR3 coding DNA: TGTGCCAGCAGCGGGAAGGGGGGCACTGAAGCTTTCTTT. This sequence encodes CASSGKGGTEAFF. The whole variable domain, remainder taken from reference TRBV25-1 and TRBJ1-1, is EADIYQTPRYLVIGTGKKITLECSQTMGHDKMYWYQQDPGMELHLIHYSYGVNSTEKGDLSSESTVSRIRTEHFPLTLESARPSHTSQYLCASSGKGGTEAFFGQGTRLTVV.

This chain's CDR3 is CASTWTSGEYEQFF. The CDR3 DNA is TGTGCCAGCACCTGGACTAGCGGGGAATATGAGCAGTTCTTC. The V gene is TRBV11-2, the J gene TRBJ2-1; 12 bases are shared with TRBD2. V lost 7 bases and J lost 8; bases outside the gene matches: 6. The V gene's germline CDR1 is SGHAT and CDR2 FQNNGV. The CDR3 sequence is 14 residues long. Supplemented by reference TRBV11-2 and TRBJ2-1, the full variable domain reads EAGVAQSPRYKIIEKRQSVAFWCNPISGHATLYWYQQILGQGPKLLIQFQNNGVVDDSQLPKDRFSAERLKGVDSTLKIQPAKLEDSAVYLCASTWTSGEYEQFFGPGTRLTVL.

This rearrangement joins TRBV27 to TRBJ2-7; D possibly uses TRBD1 or TRBD2 (5 bases each). The V gene's germline CDR1 is MNHEY and CDR2 SMNVEV (reference sequence). This CDR3 is 15 amino acids long. V lost 4 bases and J 2 bases, leaving 15 bases between the germline ends. Here the CDR3 reads CASSWGYSKAYEQYV. In nucleotides, the CDR3 is TGTGCCAGCAGTTGGGGGTATTCGAAAGCCTACGAGCAGTACGTC.

There are many counts of this clonotype. The gene calls are TRBV7-2 and TRBJ1-2; possibly TRBD1 for D (5 bases). Germline V gene sequence: CDR1 SGHTA, CDR2 FQGNSA. The V end was cut by 0 bases, the J end by 4 bases, with 15 bases between. CDR3 length: 16 amino acids. The CDR3: CASSLAYTDKLYGYTF. In nucleotides, the CDR3 is TGTGCCAGCAGCTTAGCGTATACGGACAAGCTCTATGGCTACACCTTC.

The V call is TRBV19, the J call TRBJ2-6; TRBD1 matches 7 bases. Per the germline V gene, CDR1 is LNHDA and CDR2 is SQIVND (reference sequence). J lost 0 bases, V lost 7 bases, and 21 bases had no gene match. There are 21 residues in the CDR3. CDR3 bases: TGTGCCAGTACCGCAGACCGAACAGGGGTAACAAGTAACTCTGGGGCCAACGTCCTGACTTTC. Translated, it gives CASTADRTGVTSNSGANVLTF.

The chain couples TRBV6-6 to TRBJ1-2; 7 bases line up with TRBD1. The V gene end was trimmed by 0 bases and the J gene end by 6 bases; junction bases not matched to a gene: 7. The CDR3 sequence is 15 residues long. The germline gives CDR1 MNHNY, CDR2 SVGAGI (reference sequence). The CDR3 here is CASSYSMEGADGYTF. In nucleotides, the CDR3 is TGTGCCAGCAGTTACTCGATGGAGGGGGCCGATGGCTACACCTTC.

As regards this clonotype: A single base is all that separates this from a far larger clone, so a read error is likely. The rearrangement joins TRBV7-2 to TRBJ1-5; D unclear. Germline CDR1 reads SGHTA; CDR2 reads FQGNSA. CDR3 size: 13 residues. V was trimmed by 3 bases and J by 2 bases, leaving 5 bases between them. The CDR3 protein is CASSFARNQPQHF. The CDR3 bases are TGTGCCAGCAGCTTTGCCCGCAATCAGCCCCAGCATTTT.

J is TRBJ1-2 and V is TRBV10-3; D not certain. Germline V gene data show CDR1 as ENHRY and CDR2 as SYGVKD. V was clipped by 5 bases and J by 1 base, with 14 bases between them. The CDR3 is 15 amino acids. CDR3 nucleotide sequence: TGTGCCATCAGTAGTGATCCCCGAGATAACTATGGCTACACCTTC. It yields the protein CAISSDPRDNYGYTF.

The chain joins TRBV5-1 to TRBJ2-1; D not certain. The CDR3 is 14 amino acids. Germline CDR1 and CDR2: SGHRS and YFSETQ. V lost 4 bases, J lost 0 bases, and 8 bases lay in between. CDR3 residues: CASSGGDSYNEQFF. The CDR3 nucleotides read TGCGCCAGCAGCGGCGGTGACTCCTACAATGAGCAGTTCTTC.

As DNA, the CDR3 is TGTGCCAGCAGTTATAGGGGGAGGTACTATGGCTACACCTTC. Translating gives CASSYRGRYYGYTF. The chain is built from TRBV28 and TRBJ1-2; D might be TRBD1 (6 bases). The V gene lost 4 bases and the J gene lost 3 bases, with 12 bases spanning the gap. This CDR3 is 14 amino acids long. Germline CDR1 MDHEN, CDR2 SYDVKM.

This clonotype was observed a handful of times. The V call is TRBV27, the J call TRBJ2-1; possible D gene TRBD2, 6 bases. The CDR3 loop spans 13 amino acids. V lost 8 bases to trimming and J lost 5 bases, with 13 bases between them. Germline V lookup: CDR1 MNHEY, CDR2 SMNVEV (reference sequence). CDR3 in amino acids: CASGLAVNNEQFF. DNA for the CDR3: TGTGCCAGCGGGTTAGCGGTAAACAATGAGCAGTTCTTC.

DNA of the CDR3: TGTGCCAGCAGCCTCATTACAGGGGGCACTGGGGCCAACGTCCTGACTTTC. Encoded protein: CASSLITGGTGANVLTF. The V gene is TRBV27, the J gene TRBJ2-6, with 9 positions matching TRBD1. CDR1 MNHEY and CDR2 SMNVEV come from the germline V gene (reference sequence). This CDR3 spans 17 amino acids. The V and J ends lost 6 bases and 2 bases, in that order; junction bases with no gene match: 8.

This clonotype appeared a few times. This chain uses TRBV20-1 with TRBJ1-2, with D possibly being TRBD1 (6 bases). The CDR3 consists of 14 residues. V shed 1 base and J shed 2 bases, with 11 bases lying between them. Germline V gives CDR1 DFQATT, CDR2 SNEGSKA (reference sequence). Here the CDR3 reads CSARARTANYGYTF. The DNA of the CDR3 is TGCAGTGCTAGAGCGCGGACAGCCAACTATGGCTACACCTTC.

This chain joins TRBV15 and TRBJ1-4, with a weak D call TRBD1 (5 bases). V shed 11 bases and J shed 8 bases, with 18 bases lying between them. The CDR3 consists of 13 residues. Germline CDR1 LNHNV, CDR2 YYDKDF (reference sequence). CDR3 bases: TGTGCCGTCCGGTCGAGGGGTGAGGAAAAACTGTTTTTT. Translating it yields CAVRSRGEEKLFF.

The chain is built from TRBV10-3 and TRBJ2-5, with 7 nucleotides matching TRBD2. The CDR3 length is 15 residues. Germline-derived CDR1 and CDR2 are ENHRY and SYGVKD. V shed 10 bases, J shed 6 bases, and the junction held 17 bases outside the gene matches. CDR3 loop: CATYSERGLGKTQYF. In DNA, the CDR3 is TGTGCCACCTATTCCGAGCGGGGTCTAGGGAAGACCCAGTACTTC.